This TCR beta chain emerged from a study of PD-1 blockade in classical Hodgkin lymphoma. Sequencing used immunoSEQ multiplex PCR; TCRdb keeps in-frame clones, though not all of them. The table includes just under 30,000 clones, about 85% detected once. V lost 8 bases to trimming and J lost 2 bases, with 9 bases between them. CDR1 is SEHNR, CDR2 FQNEAQ, per germline (reference sequence). The CDR3 runs to 12 residues. Study-wide results and limits: Unlike CD8+ TCR diversity, which did not rise significantly by C4D1, CD4+ TCR diversity did. Repertoires differed for reasons still undefined, possibly disease activity or prior therapy.

For this clone: No antigen is known for it.

Every one of the patients relapsed after autologous stem cell transplantation (brentuximab vedotin exposure was variable). Thawed PBMCs were the source of CD4+ T cells, purified by magnetic negative selection. The clonotype was recovered from a human donor with classical Hodgkin lymphoma. This chain joins TRBV7-9 and TRBJ1-2; possible D gene TRBD1, 5 bases. Sequencing used CD4+ T cells from blood, obtained at baseline. CDR3 residues: CASGRDNYGYTF. As DNA, the CDR3 is TGTGCCAGCGGGCGGGACAACTATGGCTACACCTTC.